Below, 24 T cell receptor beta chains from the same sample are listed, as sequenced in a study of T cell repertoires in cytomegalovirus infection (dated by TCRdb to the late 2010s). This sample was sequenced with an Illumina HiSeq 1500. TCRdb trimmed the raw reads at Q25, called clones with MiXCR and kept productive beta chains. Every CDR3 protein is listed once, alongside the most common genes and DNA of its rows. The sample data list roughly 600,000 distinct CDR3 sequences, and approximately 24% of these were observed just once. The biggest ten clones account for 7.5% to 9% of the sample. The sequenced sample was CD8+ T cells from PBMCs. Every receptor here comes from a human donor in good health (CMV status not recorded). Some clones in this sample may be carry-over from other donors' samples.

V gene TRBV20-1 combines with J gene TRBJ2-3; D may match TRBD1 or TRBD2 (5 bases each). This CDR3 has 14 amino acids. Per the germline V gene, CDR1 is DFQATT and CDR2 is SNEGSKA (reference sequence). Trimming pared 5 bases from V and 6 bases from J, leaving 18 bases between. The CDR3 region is CSASRDLPADTQYF. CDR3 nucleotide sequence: TGCAGTGCTTCCCGGGACCTCCCGGCGGATACGCAGTATTTT.

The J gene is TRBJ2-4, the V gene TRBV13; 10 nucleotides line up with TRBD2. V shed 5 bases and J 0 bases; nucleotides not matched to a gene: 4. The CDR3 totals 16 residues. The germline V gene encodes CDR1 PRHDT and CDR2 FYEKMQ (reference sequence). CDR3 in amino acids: CASSESGGVAKNIQYF. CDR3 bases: TGTGCCAGCAGCGAGAGCGGGGGGGTAGCCAAAAACATTCAGTACTTC.

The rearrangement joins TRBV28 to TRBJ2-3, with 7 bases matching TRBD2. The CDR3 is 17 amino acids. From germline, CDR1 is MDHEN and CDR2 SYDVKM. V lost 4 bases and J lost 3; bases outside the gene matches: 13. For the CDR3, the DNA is TGTGCCAGCAGTTACGAAAGGGGAAGCGGGGCGACAGATACGCAGTATTTT. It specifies CASSYERGSGATDTQYF.

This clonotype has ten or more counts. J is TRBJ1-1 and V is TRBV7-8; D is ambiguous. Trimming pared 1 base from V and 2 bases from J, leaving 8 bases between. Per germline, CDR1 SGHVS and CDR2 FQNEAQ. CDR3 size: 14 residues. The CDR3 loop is CASSLGEPNTEAFF. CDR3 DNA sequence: TGTGCCAGCAGCTTAGGAGAACCTAACACTGAAGCTTTCTTT.

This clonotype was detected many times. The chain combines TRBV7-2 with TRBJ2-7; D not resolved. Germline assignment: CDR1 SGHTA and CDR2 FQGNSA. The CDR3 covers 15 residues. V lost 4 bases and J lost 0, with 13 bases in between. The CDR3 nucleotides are TGTGCCAGCAGCTCCGCGACTCCTAGCTCCTACGAGCAGTACGTC. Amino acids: CASSSATPSSYEQYV.

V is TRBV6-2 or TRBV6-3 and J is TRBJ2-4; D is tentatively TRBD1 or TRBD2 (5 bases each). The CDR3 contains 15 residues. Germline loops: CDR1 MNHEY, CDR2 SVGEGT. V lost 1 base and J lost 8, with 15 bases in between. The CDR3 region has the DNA TGTGCCAGCAGTTACTTTCGGGGCGCTTTTGACATTCAGTACTTC. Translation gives CASSYFRGAFDIQYF.

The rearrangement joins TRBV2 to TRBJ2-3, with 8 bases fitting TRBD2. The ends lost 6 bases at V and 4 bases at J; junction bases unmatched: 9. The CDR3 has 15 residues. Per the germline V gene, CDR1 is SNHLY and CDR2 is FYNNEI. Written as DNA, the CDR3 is TGTGCCAGCAGGGGGCGGGGGGAGTCGCCAGATACGCAGTATTTT. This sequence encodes CASRGRGESPDTQYF.

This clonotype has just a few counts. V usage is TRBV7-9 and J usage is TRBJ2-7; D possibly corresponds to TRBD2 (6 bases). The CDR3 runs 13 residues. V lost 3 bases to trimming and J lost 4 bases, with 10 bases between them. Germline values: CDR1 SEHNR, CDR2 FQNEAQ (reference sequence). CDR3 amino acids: CASSFGSRYEQYV. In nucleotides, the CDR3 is TGTGCCAGCAGCTTCGGGAGTAGGTACGAGCAGTACGTC.

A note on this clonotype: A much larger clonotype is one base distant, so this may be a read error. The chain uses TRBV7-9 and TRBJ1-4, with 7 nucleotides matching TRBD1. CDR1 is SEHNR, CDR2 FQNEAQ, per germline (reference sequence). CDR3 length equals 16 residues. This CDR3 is CANSLADRALNEKLFF. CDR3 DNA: TGTGCCAACAGCTTAGCCGACAGGGCCCTTAATGAAAAACTGTTTTTT.

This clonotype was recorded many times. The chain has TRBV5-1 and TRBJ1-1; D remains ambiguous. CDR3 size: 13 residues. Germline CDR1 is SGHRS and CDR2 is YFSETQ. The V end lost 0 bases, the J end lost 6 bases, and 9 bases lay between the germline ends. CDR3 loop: CASSLASRPEAFF. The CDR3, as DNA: TGCGCCAGCAGCTTGGCGAGTAGGCCTGAAGCTTTCTTT.

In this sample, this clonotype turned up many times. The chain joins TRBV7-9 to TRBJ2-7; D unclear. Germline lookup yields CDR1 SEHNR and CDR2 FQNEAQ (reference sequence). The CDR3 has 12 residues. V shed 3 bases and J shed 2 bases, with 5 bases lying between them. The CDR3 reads CASSLMAYEQYF. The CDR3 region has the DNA TGTGCCAGCAGCTTGATGGCCTACGAGCAGTACTTC.

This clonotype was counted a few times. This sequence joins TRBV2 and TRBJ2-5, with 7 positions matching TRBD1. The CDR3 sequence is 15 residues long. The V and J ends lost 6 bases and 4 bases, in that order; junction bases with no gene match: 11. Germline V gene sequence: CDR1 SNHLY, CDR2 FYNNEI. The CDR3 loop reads CASSSPRQGPETQYF. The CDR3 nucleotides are TGTGCCAGCAGCAGCCCACGACAGGGTCCAGAGACCCAGTACTTC.

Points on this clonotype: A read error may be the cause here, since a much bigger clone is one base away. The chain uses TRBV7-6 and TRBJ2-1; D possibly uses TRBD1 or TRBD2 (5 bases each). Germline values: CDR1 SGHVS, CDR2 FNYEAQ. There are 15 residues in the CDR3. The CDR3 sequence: CASSSYGAIYNEQLF. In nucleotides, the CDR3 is TGTGCCAGCAGCTCATACGGGGCCATCTACAATGAGCAGCTCTTC.

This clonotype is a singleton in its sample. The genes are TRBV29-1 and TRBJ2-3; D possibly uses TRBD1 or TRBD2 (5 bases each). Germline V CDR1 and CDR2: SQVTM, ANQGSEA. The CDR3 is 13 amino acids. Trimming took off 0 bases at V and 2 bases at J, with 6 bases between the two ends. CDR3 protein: CSVEEGTTDTQYF. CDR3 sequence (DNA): TGCAGCGTTGAAGAGGGGACCACAGATACGCAGTATTTT.

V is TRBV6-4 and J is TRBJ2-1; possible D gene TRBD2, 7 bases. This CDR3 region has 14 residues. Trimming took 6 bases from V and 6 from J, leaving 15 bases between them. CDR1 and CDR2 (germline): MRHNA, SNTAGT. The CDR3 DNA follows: TGTGCCAGCAGCCGAGGGGGGGGCATCAATGAGCAGTTCTTC. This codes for CASSRGGGINEQFF.

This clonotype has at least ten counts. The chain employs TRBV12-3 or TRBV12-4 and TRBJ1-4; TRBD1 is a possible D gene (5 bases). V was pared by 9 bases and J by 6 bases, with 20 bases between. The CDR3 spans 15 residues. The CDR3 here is CASAWPGGGDEKLFF. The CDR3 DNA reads TGTGCCAGTGCTTGGCCAGGTGGAGGGGATGAAAAACTGTTTTTT.

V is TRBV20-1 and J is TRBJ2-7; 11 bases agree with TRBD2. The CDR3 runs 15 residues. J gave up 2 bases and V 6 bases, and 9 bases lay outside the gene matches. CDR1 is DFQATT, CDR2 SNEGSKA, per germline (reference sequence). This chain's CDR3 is CSASTSGGVTYEQYV. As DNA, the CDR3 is TGCAGTGCATCCACTAGCGGGGGCGTCACCTACGAGCAGTACGTC.

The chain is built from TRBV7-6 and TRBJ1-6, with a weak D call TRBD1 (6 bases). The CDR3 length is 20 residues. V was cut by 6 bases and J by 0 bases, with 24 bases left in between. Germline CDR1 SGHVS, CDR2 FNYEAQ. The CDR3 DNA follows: TGTGCCAGCAGTCACGCCAGGGGCAGCCACGAAAGCTCCTATAATTCACCCCTCCACTTT. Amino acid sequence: CASSHARGSHESSYNSPLHF. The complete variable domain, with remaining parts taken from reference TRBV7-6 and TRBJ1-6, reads GAGVSQSPRYKVTKRGQDVALRCDPISGHVSLYWYRQALGQGPEFLTYFNYEAQQDKSGLPNDRFSAERPEGSISTLTIQRTEQRDSAMYRCASSHARGSHESSYNSPLHFGNGTRLTVT.

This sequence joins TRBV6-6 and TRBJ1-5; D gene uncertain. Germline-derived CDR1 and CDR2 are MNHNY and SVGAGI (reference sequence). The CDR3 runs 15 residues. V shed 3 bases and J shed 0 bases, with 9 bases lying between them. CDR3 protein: CASSYSDGSNQPQHF. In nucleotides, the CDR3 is TGTGCCAGCAGTTATTCGGACGGTAGCAATCAGCCCCAGCATTTT.

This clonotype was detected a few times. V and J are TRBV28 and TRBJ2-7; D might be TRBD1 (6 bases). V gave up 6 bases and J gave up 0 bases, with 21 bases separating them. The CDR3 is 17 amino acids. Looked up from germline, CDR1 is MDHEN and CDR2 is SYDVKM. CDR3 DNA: TGTGCCAGCAGCCGACTACGACAGATCAGGGGCTCCTACGAGCAGTACGTC. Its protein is CASSRLRQIRGSYEQYV.

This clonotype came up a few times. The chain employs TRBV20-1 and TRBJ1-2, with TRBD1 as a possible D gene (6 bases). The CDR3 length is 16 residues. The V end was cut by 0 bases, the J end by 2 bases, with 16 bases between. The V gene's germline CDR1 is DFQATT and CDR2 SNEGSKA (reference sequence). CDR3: CSARDGRQAPNYGYTF. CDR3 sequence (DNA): TGCAGTGCTAGAGATGGAAGACAGGCCCCCAACTATGGCTACACCTTC.

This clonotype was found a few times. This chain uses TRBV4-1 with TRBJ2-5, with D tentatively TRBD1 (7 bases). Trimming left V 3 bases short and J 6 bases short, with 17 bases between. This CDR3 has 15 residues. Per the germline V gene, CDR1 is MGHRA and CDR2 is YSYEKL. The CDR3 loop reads CASSQARGVSQTQYF. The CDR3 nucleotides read TGCGCCAGCAGCCAGGCCAGGGGGGTCTCTCAGACCCAGTACTTC.

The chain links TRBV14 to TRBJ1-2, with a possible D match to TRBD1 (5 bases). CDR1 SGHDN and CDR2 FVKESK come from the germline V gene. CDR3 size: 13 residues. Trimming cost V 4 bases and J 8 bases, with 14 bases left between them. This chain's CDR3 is CASSPGLLFGYTF. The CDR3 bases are TGTGCCAGCAGCCCGGGACTCCTATTCGGCTACACCTTC. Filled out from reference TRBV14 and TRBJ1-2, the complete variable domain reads EAGVTQFPSHSVIEKGQTVTLRCDPISGHDNLYWYRRVMGKEIKFLLHFVKESKQDESGMPNNRFLAERTGGTYSTLKVQPAELEDSGVYFCASSPGLLFGYTFGSGTRLTVV.

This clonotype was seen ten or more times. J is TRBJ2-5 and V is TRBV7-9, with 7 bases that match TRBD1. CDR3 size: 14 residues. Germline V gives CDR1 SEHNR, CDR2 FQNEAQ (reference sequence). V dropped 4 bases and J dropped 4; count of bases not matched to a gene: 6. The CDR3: CASSYGQVLETQYF. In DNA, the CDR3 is TGTGCCAGCAGCTATGGACAGGTTCTAGAGACCCAGTACTTC.